The rows below give T cell receptor beta chains drawn from one sample of a study of T cells in localized non-small cell lung cancer. Assay used: immunoSEQ multiplex PCR; TCRdb lists only in-frame clones, some missing. The data hold about 78,000 clones, with almost 85% observed a single time. Sequenced here: peripheral blood, sampled before any cancer treatment. The receptors derive from a man between 35 and 75 years old with stage I lung adenocarcinoma. Each CDR3 is given with its conserved first and last residue. Fields, in order: D gene, V gene, J gene, clone size, CDR3 DNA, CDR3 protein. D genes are given only for firm matches. Clone size is given for some rows only: seen once, a few or many times, or a class if the clone is expanded.

D: .
V: TRBV21-1
J: TRBJ2-1
size: .
DNA: TGTGCCAGCAGTAAAAGGCGGGACAGGGTAGATGTTGAGCAGTTCTTC
CDR3: CASSKRRDRVDVEQFF

D: TRBD1
V: TRBV4-1
J: TRBJ2-7
size: .
DNA: TGCGCCAGCAGCCAGGTTCACTCCGGGACAGGGAGTTACGAGCAGTACTTC
CDR3: CASSQVHSGTGSYEQYF

D: .
V: TRBV28
J: TRBJ2-7
size: .
DNA: TGTGCCAGCACCTCCACGAGCTCCTACGAGCAGTACTTC
CDR3: CASTSTSSYEQYF

D: .
V: TRBV9
J: TRBJ2-5
size: .
DNA: TGTGCCAGCAGCGTAAATTGGGACGCCCAAGAGACCCAGTACTTC
CDR3: CASSVNWDAQETQYF

D: .
V: TRBV29-1
J: TRBJ1-1
size: once
DNA: TGCAGCGTAAAAGGGGCTGAAGCTTTCTTT
CDR3: CSVKGAEAFF

D: .
V: TRBV29-1
J: TRBJ1-1
size: .
DNA: TGCAGCGGAATATTACAGGGAGTCACTGAAGCTTTCTTT
CDR3: CSGILQGVTEAFF

D: .
V: TRBV7-9
J: TRBJ2-3
size: .
DNA: TGTGCCAGCAGCCCAAATGGGTATACGCAGTATTTT
CDR3: CASSPNGYTQYF

D: TRBD1
V: TRBV5-5
J: TRBJ1-3
size: .
DNA: TGTGCCAGCAGCTTGGGGACAGGGAGGGACACCATATATTTT
CDR3: CASSLGTGRDTIYF

D: TRBD2
V: TRBV9
J: TRBJ2-2
size: .
DNA: TGTGCCAGCAGCGTCGCCATAGCGGGGAACACCGGGGAGCTGTTTTTT
CDR3: CASSVAIAGNTGELFF

D: .
V: TRBV2
J: TRBJ1-5
size: .
DNA: TGTGCCAGCAGTGGCGGATTATATAGCAATCAGCCCCAGCATTTT
CDR3: CASSGGLYSNQPQHF

D: .
V: TRBV7-9
J: TRBJ2-7
size: .
DNA: TGTGCCAGCAGCTTAGCGGGGGATAAGGACGAGCAGTACTTC
CDR3: CASSLAGDKDEQYF

D: .
V: TRBV7-8
J: TRBJ2-5
size: .
DNA: TGTGCCAGCAGCTTAGATTCGGGGTCCCCGTACTTC
CDR3: CASSLDSGSPYF

D: .
V: TRBV6-1
J: TRBJ1-5
size: .
DNA: TGTGCCAGCAGTGAAGGACAGGTTGGCAATCAGCCCCAGCATTTT
CDR3: CASSEGQVGNQPQHF

D: TRBD2
V: TRBV6-1
J: TRBJ2-3
size: .
DNA: TGTGCCAGCAGTGAAATACGGGATAGCGGGAGTTCCCATAGCACAGATACGCAGTATTTT
CDR3: CASSEIRDSGSSHSTDTQYF

D: .
V: TRBV7-3
J: TRBJ2-3
size: .
DNA: TGTGCCAGCAGCCGCTCCTCTAGCGCAGGGGATGATACGCAGTATTTT
CDR3: CASSRSSSAGDDTQYF

D: .
V: TRBV19
J: TRBJ1-1
size: .
DNA: TGTGCCAGTAGTTCCACAGGAGTAGGTGAAGCTTTCTTT
CDR3: CASSSTGVGEAFF

D: .
V: TRBV7-3
J: TRBJ1-1
size: .
DNA: TGTGCCAGCAGCTCAGGGTCCACTGAAGCTTTCTTT
CDR3: CASSSGSTEAFF

D: .
V: TRBV10-3
J: TRBJ2-7
size: .
DNA: TGTGCCATCAGTGAGGGGGTATCCTACGAGCAGTACTTC
CDR3: CAISEGVSYEQYF

D: .
V: TRBV19
J: TRBJ2-7
size: .
DNA: TGTGCCAGTAGTATAGATCTGGAGGGGGGCCCTTCCTACGAGCAGTACTTC
CDR3: CASSIDLEGGPSYEQYF

D: .
V: TRBV30
J: TRBJ2-7
size: .
DNA: TGTGCCTGGTCCGTCGGCGAGGAAATCTACGAGCAGTACTTC
CDR3: CAWSVGEEIYEQYF

D: .
V: TRBV5-1
J: TRBJ1-1
size: few
DNA: TGCGCCAGCAGCTTGGCGGTAGCAGGGAGGGGCACTGAAGCTTTCTTT
CDR3: CASSLAVAGRGTEAFF

D: TRBD1
V: TRBV29-1
J: TRBJ2-7
size: .
DNA: TGCAGCGTTGAAGATGGACAGGGGGCGTTCGGGGAGCAGTACTTC
CDR3: CSVEDGQGAFGEQYF

D: .
V: TRBV27
J: TRBJ2-3
size: .
DNA: TGTGCCAGCAGTTTAATACTGAGCACAGATACGCAGTATTTT
CDR3: CASSLILSTDTQYF

D: .
V: TRBV5-1
J: TRBJ1-4
size: .
DNA: TGCGCCAGCAGCCCGATGACAGCCACTAATGAAAAACTGTTTTTT
CDR3: CASSPMTATNEKLFF

D: .
V: TRBV9
J: TRBJ2-5
size: .
DNA: TGTGCCAGCAGCGTACTGGGGGAGACCCAGTACTTC
CDR3: CASSVLGETQYF

D: .
V: TRBV6-6
J: TRBJ2-1
size: few
DNA: TGTGCCAGCAGTTTCGGAGTGGGGAATGAGCAGTTCTTC
CDR3: CASSFGVGNEQFF

D: .
V: TRBV27
J: TRBJ1-2
size: .
DNA: TGTGCCAGCAGCCTCGACGGAAACTATGGCTACACCTTC
CDR3: CASSLDGNYGYTF

D: TRBD2
V: TRBV18
J: TRBJ2-1
size: .
DNA: TGTGCCAGCTCACCAATGGCTAGCGGGCAGGGAGAGCAGTTCTTC
CDR3: CASSPMASGQGEQFF

D: TRBD1
V: TRBV7-2
J: TRBJ1-1
size: .
DNA: TGTGCCAGCAGCGTCAACAGGGGGCTCACTGAAGCTTTCTTT
CDR3: CASSVNRGLTEAFF

D: TRBD2
V: TRBV7-9
J: TRBJ2-5
size: .
DNA: TGTGCCAGCAGCTTAAGGGGAGCGGGGGAGACCCAGTACTTC
CDR3: CASSLRGAGETQYF

D: .
V: TRBV2
J: TRBJ1-5
size: .
DNA: TGTGCCAGTACAGGGTTTAGCAATCAGCCCCAGCATTTT
CDR3: CASTGFSNQPQHF

D: .
V: TRBV7-2
J: TRBJ1-6
size: once
DNA: TGTGCCAGCAGCTTAATAGGGGGAAGAAGGAATTCACCCCTCCACTTT
CDR3: CASSLIGGRRNSPLHF

D: .
V: TRBV5-6
J: TRBJ2-5
size: .
DNA: TGTGCCAGCAATCGCCTCGTTCAAGAGACCCAGTACTTC
CDR3: CASNRLVQETQYF

D: .
V: TRBV6-6
J: TRBJ1-1
size: .
DNA: TGTGCCAGCAGCCAGGGGACTGAAGCTTTCTTT
CDR3: CASSQGTEAFF

D: TRBD1
V: TRBV5-1
J: TRBJ2-7
size: .
DNA: TGCGCCAGCAACCTGGGGGACAGGGGGTTGAGCGAGCAGTACTTC
CDR3: CASNLGDRGLSEQYF

D: .
V: TRBV4-3
J: TRBJ1-2
size: .
DNA: TGCGCCAGCAGCCAATCGGGACGGGGAGGCTACACCTTC
CDR3: CASSQSGRGGYTF

D: .
V: TRBV19
J: TRBJ1-5
size: once
DNA: TGTGCCAGTAGTAGGGGACCCACCGGGCCCCAGCATTTT
CDR3: CASSRGPTGPQHF

D: .
V: TRBV27
J: TRBJ1-5
size: .
DNA: TGTGCCAGCAAGGGTGGGGCGGGCAATCAGCCCCAGCATTTT
CDR3: CASKGGAGNQPQHF

D: TRBD2
V: TRBV7-3
J: TRBJ2-2
size: .
DNA: TGTGCCAGCAGCTTGTTAAGCGGGAGCGGCACCGGGGAGCTGTTTTTT
CDR3: CASSLLSGSGTGELFF

D: .
V: TRBV14
J: TRBJ1-1
size: .
DNA: TGTGCCAGCAGCCAAGAACCCCTCAGGCCAGGGGACCCAAAATTCATGAACACTGAAGCTTTCTTT
CDR3: CASSQEPLRPGDPKFMNTEAFF

D: TRBD1
V: TRBV2
J: TRBJ1-2
size: .
DNA: TGTGCCAGCAGGGGGACAGTGAACTATGGCTACACCTTC
CDR3: CASRGTVNYGYTF

D: .
V: TRBV11-2
J: TRBJ1-2
size: .
DNA: TGTGCCAGCAGCTTATCCGGGGCCTATGGCTACACCTTC
CDR3: CASSLSGAYGYTF

D: .
V: TRBV11-2
J: TRBJ2-6
size: .
DNA: TGTGCCAGCAGCTTAGAGCTGATTCCTGGGGCCAACGTCCTGACTTTC
CDR3: CASSLELIPGANVLTF

D: TRBD2
V: TRBV10-2
J: TRBJ2-5
size: medium-sized
DNA: TGCGCCAGCAGCGGGACTAGCTTAGAGACCCAGTACTTC
CDR3: CASSGTSLETQYF

D: TRBD2
V: TRBV7-9
J: TRBJ2-1
size: .
DNA: TGTGCCAGCAGCTTCCCTCTAGCGGGGGGGCTCATTGGGCAGTTCTTC
CDR3: CASSFPLAGGLIGQFF

D: .
V: TRBV6-8
J: TRBJ1-1
size: .
DNA: TGTGCCAGTGGACGGCTGAACACTGAAGCTTTCTTT
CDR3: CASGRLNTEAFF

D: .
V: TRBV6-5
J: TRBJ1-1
size: few
DNA: TGTGCCAGCAGACTTCAAGGGGGAAGGACTGAAGCTTTCTTT
CDR3: CASRLQGGRTEAFF

D: .
V: TRBV2
J: TRBJ2-1
size: .
DNA: TGTGCCAGCAGTGAAGGCGGCAGAGCGGGGCAGTTCTTC
CDR3: CASSEGGRAGQFF

D: .
V: TRBV19
J: TRBJ2-3
size: .
DNA: TGTGCCAGTAGTAGGGACGGGAACCTTATCACAGATACGCAGTATTTT
CDR3: CASSRDGNLITDTQYF

D: TRBD2
V: TRBV18
J: TRBJ2-3
size: .
DNA: TGTGCCAGCACCTGGGCTAGCGGGAAATTAGGCACAGATACGCAGTATTTT
CDR3: CASTWASGKLGTDTQYF

D: TRBD1
V: TRBV18
J: TRBJ1-2
size: .
DNA: TGTGCCAGCTCACCCCGACAGGGACTCAACTATGGCTACACCTTC
CDR3: CASSPRQGLNYGYTF

D: TRBD2
V: TRBV5-1
J: TRBJ2-1
size: .
DNA: TGCGCCAGCAGCTTGGAACCTAGCGGGGGTTACAATGAGCAGTTCTTC
CDR3: CASSLEPSGGYNEQFF

D: TRBD2
V: TRBV6-1
J: TRBJ2-5
size: .
DNA: TGTGCCAGCAGTGGGGGGAGGGACTGGGAGACCCAGTACTTC
CDR3: CASSGGRDWETQYF